The 22 T cell receptor beta chains below all came from one sample that was sequenced in a study of metastatic and nonmetastatic thyroid tumors. All patients were untreated before thyroid surgery. TCRdb reanalyzed the PCR reads with MiXCR. The sample consists of about 18,000 clones, 30% to 35% of them appearing once. Sequencing was performed on tumor tissue. The source of these receptors is a male donor with papillary thyroid cancer or a benign thyroid nodule (not recorded which). Some clones in this sample may be carry-over from other donors' samples.

This clone qualifies as medium-sized (0.01 to 0.1%). J is TRBJ2-5 and V is TRBV30; D possibly corresponds to TRBD2 (5 bases). V was cut by 2 bases and J by 5 bases, with 12 bases left in between. Germline CDR1 is GTSNPN and CDR2 is SVGIG (reference sequence). There are 13 residues in the CDR3. The CDR3 is CAWSHGDFETQYF. The CDR3 nucleotides read TGTGCCTGGAGTCACGGGGATTTCGAGACCCAGTACTTC. Full variable domain (remainder filled in from reference TRBV30 and TRBJ2-5): SQTIHQWPATLVQPVGSPLSLECTVEGTSNPNLYWYRQAAGRGLQLLFYSVGIGQISSEVPQNLSASRPQDRQFILSSKKLLLSDSGFYLCAWSHGDFETQYFGPGTRLLVL.

This clone was picked up many times. This chain connects TRBV2 to TRBJ1-2; D might be TRBD1 (6 bases). Between the trimmed V and J ends, which lost 1 base and 8 bases, there was a span of 26 bases. Germline CDR1 SNHLY, CDR2 FYNNEI. The CDR3 loop spans 18 amino acids. CDR3 in DNA: TGTGCCAGCAGTGAAGGGCACGGATGGGGGCGCGAGTCCGTCGGCTACACCTTC. Its translation: CASSEGHGWGRESVGYTF.

The sample holds a few counts of this clone. The chain combines TRBV6-4 with TRBJ1-6, with D possibly being TRBD1 (5 bases). From germline, CDR1 is MRHNA and CDR2 SNTAGT. The CDR3 is 14 residues long. With 7 bases removed from V and 10 bases from J, the gap between germline ends came to 17 bases. CDR3 loop: CASIPSGGESPLHF. CDR3 nucleotides: TGTGCCAGCATCCCATCGGGAGGGGAGTCACCCCTCCACTTT.

This clone was detected once. This sequence joins TRBV19 and TRBJ1-2; 7 bases fit TRBD1. CDR1 is LNHDA, CDR2 SQIVND, per germline (reference sequence). V lost 6 bases, J lost 7 bases, and 14 bases stayed unmatched. This CDR3 is 15 amino acids long. CDR3 sequence (DNA): TGTGCCAGTAGGACACGACAGGGAGATGGCGGTGGCTACACCTTC. This gives the protein CASRTRQGDGGGYTF.

This clone was detected a few times. This may come from a read error, since a much larger clone is one base off. CDR3 amino acids: CASSGWSAETQCF. The CDR3 nucleotides are TGTGCCAGCAGTGGGTGGAGCGCTGAGACCCAGTGCTTC. The chain carries TRBV2 and TRBJ2-5; D not resolved. CDR3 length: 13 amino acids. CDR1 SNHLY and CDR2 FYNNEI come from the germline V gene.

This clone has only a few counts. This sequence joins TRBV28 and TRBJ2-7; D gene unclear. Germline assignment: CDR1 MDHEN and CDR2 SYDVKM. The CDR3 has 15 amino acids. Between the trimmed V and J ends, which lost 5 bases and 0 bases, there was a span of 14 bases. CDR3 region: CASSPWTPSSYEQYF. The CDR3 coding sequence is TGTGCCAGCAGTCCCTGGACGCCAAGCTCCTACGAGCAGTACTTC.

This clone occurred a few times. One end of the junction is discordant with germline, which a read error may explain. The chain recombines TRBV2 with TRBJ1-2, with TRBD1 as a possible D gene (6 bases). CDR3 length: 14 amino acids. CDR1 and CDR2 from the germline V gene are SNHLY and FYNNEI. CDR3 residues: CASSLRDTNYCYTF. Written as DNA, the CDR3 is TGTGCCAGCTCTCTAAGGGACACTAACTATTGCTACACCTTC.

The J gene is TRBJ1-6, the V gene TRBV6-1, with 7 nucleotides matching TRBD1. The CDR3 has 17 amino acids. Germline CDR1 MNHNS, CDR2 SASEGT. The V segment lost 5 bases and the J segment 6 bases; nucleotides outside the gene matches: 13. CDR3 loop: CASSLTRNRGINSPLHF. The DNA for the CDR3 is TGTGCCAGCAGTTTAACTAGGAACAGGGGAATTAATTCACCCCTCCACTTT.

J is TRBJ2-2 and V is TRBV6-4; D is uncertain. This CDR3 is built from 13 residues. Germline CDR1 is MRHNA and CDR2 is SNTAGT. V was trimmed by 2 bases and J by 3 bases, leaving 4 bases between them. CDR3 nucleotide sequence: TGTGCCAGCAGTGACGGAGACACCGGGGAGCTGTTTTTT. This translates into CASSDGDTGELFF.

This clone has more than one count but fewer than ten. This rearrangement joins TRBV6-5 to TRBJ2-7; no clear D. The germline CDR1 and CDR2 sequences are MNHEY and SVGAGI. Trimming took off 4 bases at V and 0 bases at J, with 10 bases between the two ends. The CDR3 spans 14 residues. As DNA, the CDR3 is TGTGCCAGCAGTTCCCCGACCCTCTCCTACGAGCAGTACTTC. It yields the protein CASSSPTLSYEQYF.

There are many counts of this clone. The chain uses TRBV12-3 or TRBV12-4 and TRBJ2-5; possibly TRBD2 for D (5 bases). The CDR3 extends over 15 amino acids. V was trimmed by 5 bases and J by 2 bases, leaving 15 bases between them. The CDR3 coding sequence is TGTGCCAGCAGTCCTGACTCGGGGTTACAAGAGACCCAGTACTTC. This translates into CASSPDSGLQETQYF.

This chain uses TRBV7-2 with TRBJ2-2; D is undetermined. The CDR3 loop spans 12 amino acids. Germline CDR1 and CDR2: SGHTA and FQGNSA. Deletions cut 5 bases from V and 6 bases from J, with 7 bases between. CDR3 loop: CASSVGAGELFF. The DNA for the CDR3 is TGTGCCAGCAGCGTCGGCGCCGGGGAGCTGTTTTTT.

This clone showed up just a few times. The chain joins TRBV6-1 to TRBJ1-1, with D uncertain. Per germline, CDR1 MNHNS and CDR2 SASEGT. The CDR3 extends over 14 amino acids. V was trimmed by 1 base and J by 0 bases, leaving 6 bases between them. The CDR3 DNA reads TGTGCCAGCAGTGAAGGGTGGGTGAACACTGAAGCTTTCTTT. Translation: CASSEGWVNTEAFF.

The chain links TRBV5-1 to TRBJ2-2; D ambiguous. The V end lost 1 base, the J end lost 0 bases, and 10 bases lay between the germline ends. The CDR3 is 16 amino acids. The germline V gene encodes CDR1 SGHRS and CDR2 YFSETQ. The DNA of the CDR3 is TGCGCCAGCAGCTTGTCGTCAGGTACGAACACCGGGGAGCTGTTTTTT. Its translation: CASSLSSGTNTGELFF.

This clone was counted only a few times. The chain recombines TRBV5-1 with TRBJ2-3; D ambiguous. V was cut by 0 bases and J by 3 bases, with 14 bases left in between. Germline values: CDR1 SGHRS, CDR2 YFSETQ. The CDR3 contains 16 residues. The CDR3 sequence: CASSLEQALRTDTQYF. The DNA for the CDR3 is TGCGCCAGCAGCTTGGAGCAGGCCCTTAGGACAGATACGCAGTATTTT.

Only a few counts were recorded for this clone. J is TRBJ2-5 and V is TRBV5-1; 7 bases line up with TRBD2. The CDR3 has 14 amino acids. Losses at the gene ends were 3 bases for V and 5 bases for J; bases not matched to a gene: 7. The V gene's germline CDR1 is SGHRS and CDR2 YFSETQ. This CDR3 reads CASSCGTGGETQYF. The CDR3 nucleotides read TGCGCCAGCAGCTGTGGCACGGGGGGTGAGACCCAGTACTTC.

This chain connects TRBV6-1 to TRBJ2-7; 9 nucleotides agree with TRBD1. From germline, CDR1 is MNHNS and CDR2 SASEGT. CDR3 length: 13 residues. Unmatched junction bases numbered 5, after V lost 3 bases and J lost 8 bases. CDR3 loop: CASSDRDRAKQYF. The CDR3 DNA sequence: TGTGCCAGCAGTGATAGGGACAGGGCCAAGCAGTACTTC.

Details on this clone: The junction departs from the called germline gene at one end, perhaps through a read error. V gene TRBV15 combines with J gene TRBJ2-7; TRBD1 matches at 8 bases. The CDR3 is made up of 20 amino acids. Germline V lookup: CDR1 LNHNV, CDR2 YYDKDF (reference sequence). The CDR3 DNA is TGTGCCACCAGCAGACGCCGCCTCAGTGGTGGGACAGGCGCCACCTACGATCAGTACTTC. Translating it yields CATSRRRLSGGTGATYDQYF.

The J gene is TRBJ1-3, the V gene TRBV9, with a tentative D call TRBD1 (6 bases). Between the trimmed V and J ends, which lost 3 bases and 6 bases, there was a span of 13 bases. The length of the CDR3 is 14 residues. Germline V CDR1 and CDR2: SGDLS, YYNGEE. This CDR3 is CASSAPQGLNTIYF. The CDR3 region has the DNA TGTGCCAGCAGCGCCCCACAGGGATTAAACACCATATATTTT.

Regarding this clone: One end of the junction varies from germline; a read error may be responsible. CDR3 protein: CSSRPLTGANYVYTF. CDR3 DNA: TGTTCCAGCAGACCCTTGACAGGGGCTAACTATGTCTACACCTTC. This chain links TRBV6-1 with TRBJ1-2; 8 nucleotides line up with TRBD1. Germline CDR1 and CDR2: MNHNS and SASEGT. The CDR3 is 15 amino acids.

In its sample, this clone was seen many times. The rearrangement joins TRBV6-4 to TRBJ2-1, with D unclear. Germline CDR1 reads MRHNA; CDR2 reads SNTAGT. Between the trimmed V and J ends, which lost 7 bases and 9 bases, there was a span of 19 bases. The CDR3 sequence is 14 residues long. For the CDR3, the DNA is TGTGCCAGCATGGCCGGTGGATTGCATGGTGAGCAGTTCTTC. Its protein product is CASMAGGLHGEQFF.

At least ten counts were recorded for this clone. The gene calls are TRBV7-3 and TRBJ2-1; D is possibly TRBD1 (5 bases). Trimming shortened V by 0 bases and J by 8 bases, and 14 bases separated the two germline ends. The CDR3 loop spans 15 amino acids. Germline CDR1 reads SGHTA; CDR2 reads FQGTGA. The CDR3 is CASSLTPGSGDEQFF. The CDR3 DNA is TGTGCCAGCAGCTTAACCCCAGGGTCTGGCGATGAGCAGTTCTTC.